This record concerns one T cell receptor (beta chain) sequence. Its specific antigen is unknown. No much larger clonotype is one base removed from it; base qualities were not supplied. After removal of 4 bases from V and 6 bases from J, the junction retains 21 bases not matched to a gene. The CDR3 runs 18 amino acids, cysteine and phenylalanine included. This entry keeps only the CDR3 DNA: 54 bases, framed from base 1. CDR1 and CDR2 are drawn from the germline V gene: MDHEN, SYDVKM. This specimen comes from a study of cytomegalovirus exposure and HLA in healthy donors (dated by TCRdb to about 2017). Regarding the research as a whole: An earlier analysis of fewer than 750 of the donors reported 250 to 350 Gb of sequence data and 117 million unique TCR beta sequences obtained from some 170 million T cells. An earlier analysis of approximately 580 of the donors used high-throughput TCR beta sequencing to judge whether each TCR beta V gene segment behaved as functional or pseudogenic. Typing coverage varied by locus: roughly 629-640 donors for A, B, C, DRB1 and DQB1; approximately 500 for DQA1; 600 to 610 for DPA1; 400 to 480 for DPB1. The study was designed to test whether signatures of past pathogen exposure could be identified by cataloging public T cell receptors. Class I and class II HLA loci were covered by the typing at four-digit resolution. The study used immunosequencing to profile the T cell repertoires of 666 subjects and linked those repertoires to cytomegalovirus serostatus. A few DR-DQ haplotypes were treated as single units for association and clustering because of strong linkage in the cohort. Among some 400 genotyped donors of the cohort, an average of around 220,000 unique TCR beta nucleotide sequences was sequenced per donor, of which 15% to 20% were non-productive. Donor age, sex, ethnicity and CMV serostatus were compiled alongside the repertoire data. The study combined high-throughput TCR immunosequencing, statistical association of individual TCRs with disease status, and machine learning to predict cytomegalovirus infection status. In addition to the first cohort of 666 subjects, a separate validation cohort of 120 different subjects was used. All discovery cohort repertoires had been generated using a single sequencing platform. In a later analysis, previously published TCR beta repertoires from fewer than 750 donors were re-analyzed and high-resolution HLA genotyping was added so that TCR occurrence patterns could be studied. A later genetic analysis took genome-wide SNP genotypes for about 55% of the 666 donors and used that subset as a discovery cohort. Approximately 310 gigabases of sequencing data and around 90 million unique TCR sequences made up an early release that covered 640 HLA-typed donors. Of the roughly 400 genotyped donors, over 70% fell in the genetic ancestry cluster associated with self-reported Caucasian donors. Rather than drawing on any new phenotypic data, the later analysis identified candidate immune exposures from TCR beta sequences and the way those sequences occurred across donors.

Libraries came from the immunoSEQ multiplex PCR assay. For the multiplex PCR, a mixture combining 60 forward primers for TCR Vbeta segments and 13 reverse primers for TCR Jbeta segments was used. The CDR3 region of rearranged TCR beta genes was amplified from genomic DNA with a multiplex PCR assay. Amplified TCR beta libraries were sequenced as 87-base-pair reads on the Illumina HiSeq System. In the paper's pipeline: In a later analysis, some 80 million unique TCR beta chains were counted across the 500 to 850 repertoires, and roughly 11 million of these chains were shared by at least two donors. Raw reads were error-corrected and collapsed into unique sequences by a nearest-neighbor algorithm in which closely related sequences were merged to remove PCR and sequencing errors. To assign V, D and J gene segments, CDR3 sequences were aligned to IMGT reference sequences. Each retained sequence needed at least a six-nucleotide match to both a V gene segment and a J gene segment. Rearrangements were classified as productive when the CDR3 lacked stop codons and remained in frame with V and J, and all other rearrangements were classified as non-productive. CDR3 was defined by IMGT convention, running from the second conserved V-encoded cysteine to the conserved J-encoded phenylalanine. The earlier analysis of around 640 of the donors excluded sequences that lacked an unambiguous match to a single V gene segment. In an earlier analysis of 500 to 750 of the donors, V segments were called functional above 56.7% productive rearrangements and were called segregating when the between-donor standard deviation exceeded 5%. A statistical classification framework was built for diagnosing cytomegalovirus status from the catalog of TCR beta chain sequences. In a later analysis, V and J genes were assigned by comparing TCR nucleotide sequences against IMGT/GENE-DB human TR gene sequences. The TCRdist pipeline was used in a later analysis to assign CDR3 sequences and most-parsimonious VDJ recombination scenarios. In a later analysis, each TCR beta chain was defined by its CDR3 amino acid sequence together with its V-gene family, and reads lacking a unique V-gene family were excluded. In a later analysis, approximately 590 highly shared, low-generation-probability nucleotide sequences were removed to address suspected cross-contamination and a sequencing artifact. For each public chain, a later analysis derived a clonal expansion index from normalized ranks of inferred template counts within each repertoire. In a later analysis, generation probabilities were computed using a VDJ recombination model fitted to out-of-frame rearrangements, and the results were checked against IGoR. A later analysis scored TCR-TCR, TCR-HLA and TCR-CMV co-occurrence with hypergeometric tests, applying a repertoire-size bias correction to TCR pairs. False discovery rates were estimated in a later analysis by permuting HLA or CMV assignments 20 times. In a later analysis, co-occurring TCRs were grouped using DBSCAN, and TCRdist sequence similarity was added for clustering within HLA-allele-positive subsets. For co-occurrence clustering, repertoires with fewer than 30,000 or more than 120,000 public chains were excluded, along with several repertoires with anomalous nucleotide sharing. The source is immuneACCESS, and TCRdb retained only in-frame sequences with V and J called. Part of the clones is not carried over; for the studies checked, unresolved V genes explain less than half of this, and the remainder is unexplained. V, J and clone size are those of that table, while D and trimming were read from the DNA. Recorded for this sample are 150,000 or so clones; 70% to 90% of them occurred a single time. The leading ten clones occupy more than 2% of the sample.

Points the paper makes about the study in general: The authors suggested that the approach could potentially be generalized to other disease states and immunological phenotypes. In this cohort, only TCR beta chains were sequenced, and detectable features were limited by the absence of alpha or paired-chain data. The only immune exposure information available for the cohort was CMV serostatus. Most TCR sequences were seen in very few donors, while some public TCRs were found in many individuals. A later analysis found that most CMV-associated TCR beta chains appeared HLA-restricted, with HLA associations seemingly driven largely by CMV exposure. An earlier analysis of approximately 590 of the donors showed that most TCR beta V segments appeared in productive rearrangements either about 87% or about 30% of the time, which broadly matched IMGT annotations. The study listed 150 to 200 TCR beta chains as associated with cytomegalovirus. Sequencing depth was assumed to be roughly uniform across donors in the presence/absence analyses, though that assumption may not hold. Because some donors lacked HLA typing at each locus, the association tests relied only on the typed subset. Several of the top co-occurrence clusters appeared to be linked to parvovirus B19, influenza, CMV and Epstein-Barr virus, according to a later analysis. A further reported finding was that TCR beta sequences accurately predicted the HLA-A and HLA-B alleles for most subjects in the first cohort. The earlier analysis of approximately 590 of the donors excluded around 17 rarely observed V segments, including chromosome 9 orphons, because counts were too low. Strong co-occurrence of HLA alleles, especially DR and DQ, made assigning TCR associations to individual alleles difficult. A group of highly shared sequence variants was considered likely to be a technical artifact of the sequencing pipeline. A later analysis associated about 17,000 TCR beta sequences with specific HLA alleles at a false discovery rate of 0.05. A later genetic analysis reported fewer N-insertions in productive TCRs among donors in an Asian-associated ancestry cluster than the roughly 620-donor mean. Linkage disequilibrium might explain the correlated functional status among segregating V segments, but an unknown experimental factor could not be ruled out. A later analysis found that HLA-associated TCR beta chains were more clonally expanded and had lower generation probabilities than equally common non-associated chains. An association between a missense DCLRE1C variant and V-gene and J-gene trimming of TCR beta chains was found in a later genetic analysis and replicated in an independent cohort. Three of the identified cytomegalovirus-associated TCR beta chains were confirmed in vitro to be specific for cytomegalovirus antigens. Some IMGT-functional V segments, including TRBV6-2 and TRBV6-3, could not be distinguished by the 87-base-pair reads and were therefore excluded. Cytomegalovirus status was reported to be diagnosed by the classifier with high specificity and sensitivity in both the original and validation cohorts. According to a later analysis, TCR association rates differed among HLA loci, with DRB1 alleles showing the most associated TCRs and HLA-C alleles showing the fewest.

The cohort consisted of some 670 healthy bone marrow donors. Cohort members were all nominally healthy when sampled, although unrecorded immune exposures were likely present. The donor was CMV seronegative and belonged to the group of over 300 seronegative cohort members. A peripheral blood sample was provided by each donor, and peripheral blood mononuclear cells were used for TCR beta sequencing. Genomic DNA extraction from the blood cell samples was performed with the Qiagen DNeasy Blood Extraction Kit. This chain joins TRBV28 to TRBJ2-7; 7 central bases correspond to TRBD2. Sequencing was performed on PBMCs. The sequence came from a young woman in good health and CMV-seronegative. The CDR3 region reads CASSYTRDYQILRGEQYF. The DNA is as follows: TGTGCCAGCAGTTACACCCGGGACTATCAAATACTGAGGGGCGAGCAGTACTTC.